Included here is one T cell receptor (beta chain) sequence, with context. V lost 3 bases, J lost 2 bases, and 11 bases lay in between. The CDR3 is made up of 15 amino acids. Germline CDR1 MDHEN, CDR2 SYDVKM. Generated by immunoSEQ multiplex PCR, the TCRdb table keeps only in-frame clones and is missing some. The table has some 2,100,000 clones, 90% to 95% seen once. The data belong to a study of shared clonotypes between healthy human individuals. CD45RO-negative CD8 cells positively selected for CCR7 made up the naive population, which excluded terminally differentiated effector memory CD45RA+ cells.

Sequencing used naive CD8+ T cells from PBMCs. The genes are TRBV28 and TRBJ1-3; D uncertain. The TCR sequence derives from a man between 18 and 29 years old in good health. Some clones in this sample may be carry-over from other donors' samples. CDR3 in DNA: TGTGCCAGCAGTTTGTCCGTTTACCCTGGAAACACCATATATTTT. Its translation is CASSLSVYPGNTIYF.